Listed below are T cell receptor beta chains from one sample, sequenced in a study of cytomegalovirus exposure and HLA in healthy donors. Repertoires were generated with immunoSEQ multiplex PCR, while TCRdb's copy carries only in-frame clones and drops some. The data hold approximately 150,000 clones, with roughly 88% observed a single time. The material sequenced was PBMCs. The receptors were sampled from a woman aged 40-49 years in good health and CMV-seronegative. Both conserved end residues are part of each CDR3. The D gene is left open where the match is weak. Clone size is stated in some rows and not others, as once, few, many or a class when expanded.

v_gene: TRBV30
d_gene: TRBD1
abundance: NA
j_gene: TRBJ2-2
CDR3aa: CAWSGGSGTGDRELFF
CDR3nt: TGTGCCTGGAGTGGAGGATCCGGGACAGGGGACCGGGAGCTGTTTTTT

v_gene: TRBV2
d_gene: NA
abundance: few
j_gene: TRBJ1-2
CDR3aa: CASSGETYYGYTF
CDR3nt: TGTGCCAGCAGTGGAGAGACATACTATGGCTACACCTTC

v_gene: TRBV7-9
d_gene: NA
abundance: NA
j_gene: TRBJ2-3
CDR3aa: CASSFPGTDTQYF
CDR3nt: TGTGCCAGCAGCTTCCCAGGCACAGATACGCAGTATTTT

v_gene: TRBV4-1
d_gene: TRBD2
abundance: NA
j_gene: TRBJ2-1
CDR3aa: CASSRREGQGDEQFF
CDR3nt: TGCGCCAGCAGCCGTCGGGAGGGCCAGGGTGATGAGCAGTTCTTC

v_gene: TRBV27
d_gene: TRBD2
abundance: NA
j_gene: TRBJ2-1
CDR3aa: CASRYSGRNEQFF
CDR3nt: TGTGCCAGCCGGTATAGCGGGCGGAATGAGCAGTTCTTC

v_gene: TRBV6-1
d_gene: TRBD2
abundance: NA
j_gene: TRBJ2-3
CDR3aa: CASSEVWTSGSTDTQYF
CDR3nt: TGTGCCAGCAGTGAAGTCTGGACTAGCGGAAGCACAGATACGCAGTATTTT

v_gene: TRBV9
d_gene: NA
abundance: NA
j_gene: TRBJ2-3
CDR3aa: CASSVKGRGPSRDTQYF
CDR3nt: TGTGCCAGCAGCGTAAAGGGGCGGGGGCCTTCGCGAGATACGCAGTATTTT

v_gene: TRBV27
d_gene: TRBD1
abundance: NA
j_gene: TRBJ1-1
CDR3aa: CASSGSTGTGGTEAFF
CDR3nt: TGTGCCAGCAGCGGATCTACCGGGACAGGGGGCACTGAAGCTTTCTTT

v_gene: TRBV7-9
d_gene: TRBD1
abundance: once
j_gene: TRBJ2-4
CDR3aa: CASSLGTGGWENIQYF
CDR3nt: TGTGCCAGCAGCTTAGGAACAGGGGGATGGGAAAACATTCAGTACTTC

v_gene: TRBV9
d_gene: NA
abundance: NA
j_gene: TRBJ2-7
CDR3aa: CASSPRDTSSYEQYF
CDR3nt: TGTGCCAGCAGCCCCCGGGACACCTCGTCCTACGAGCAGTACTTC

v_gene: TRBV5-8
d_gene: NA
abundance: NA
j_gene: TRBJ2-2
CDR3aa: CASTPDRPGELFF
CDR3nt: TGTGCCAGCACCCCAGACAGACCCGGGGAGCTGTTTTTT

v_gene: TRBV11-2
d_gene: NA
abundance: NA
j_gene: TRBJ1-1
CDR3aa: CASSLQGLSEAFF
CDR3nt: TGTGCCAGCAGCTTACAGGGGCTGTCTGAAGCTTTCTTT

v_gene: TRBV6-6
d_gene: TRBD1
abundance: NA
j_gene: TRBJ2-3
CDR3aa: CASSRLTGGTDTQYF
CDR3nt: TGTGCCAGCAGTCGCCTGACAGGGGGCACAGATACGCAGTATTTT

v_gene: TRBV12-2
d_gene: NA
abundance: NA
j_gene: TRBJ2-7
CDR3aa: CASRPKAVFYEQYF
CDR3nt: TGTGCAAGTCGCCCGAAAGCGGTTTTCTACGAGCAGTACTTC

v_gene: TRBV6-5
d_gene: TRBD2
abundance: NA
j_gene: TRBJ2-1
CDR3aa: CASSYEKPGLGNEQFF
CDR3nt: TGTGCCAGCAGTTACGAGAAACCGGGACTAGGCAATGAGCAGTTCTTC

v_gene: TRBV7-9
d_gene: NA
abundance: NA
j_gene: TRBJ2-7
CDR3aa: CASSFGQITSYEQYF
CDR3nt: TGTGCCAGCAGCTTTGGGCAGATAACCTCCTACGAGCAGTACTTC

v_gene: TRBV19
d_gene: NA
abundance: few
j_gene: TRBJ1-1
CDR3aa: CASSIGRAAEAFF
CDR3nt: TGTGCCAGTAGTATAGGCAGGGCCGCGGAAGCTTTCTTT

v_gene: TRBV4-1
d_gene: TRBD1
abundance: NA
j_gene: TRBJ2-3
CDR3aa: CASSQDYLGTGYPDTQYF
CDR3nt: TGCGCCAGCAGCCAAGATTATTTAGGGACAGGGTACCCAGATACGCAGTATTTT

v_gene: TRBV7-8
d_gene: NA
abundance: NA
j_gene: TRBJ2-4
CDR3aa: CASSLAAGPLLNIQYF
CDR3nt: TGTGCCAGCAGCTTAGCTGCGGGCCCTCTTTTAAACATTCAGTACTTC

v_gene: TRBV7-8
d_gene: NA
abundance: once
j_gene: TRBJ1-5
CDR3aa: CASSPGVGGVPQPQHF
CDR3nt: TGTGCCAGCAGCCCCGGAGTGGGGGGAGTTCCTCAGCCCCAGCATTTT

v_gene: TRBV7-9
d_gene: TRBD2
abundance: NA
j_gene: TRBJ2-7
CDR3aa: CASSLALLSGSSHEQYF
CDR3nt: TGTGCCAGCAGCTTAGCGCTGTTAAGCGGGAGTTCACACGAGCAGTACTTC

v_gene: TRBV7-8
d_gene: TRBD2
abundance: NA
j_gene: TRBJ2-3
CDR3aa: CASSYIAGGLTDTQYF
CDR3nt: TGTGCCAGCAGCTACATAGCGGGAGGGCTGACAGATACGCAGTATTTT

v_gene: TRBV5-5
d_gene: TRBD2
abundance: few
j_gene: TRBJ2-3
CDR3aa: CASSATPGTRGSTDTQYF
CDR3nt: TGTGCCAGCAGCGCGACCCCCGGGACTAGGGGTAGCACAGATACGCAGTATTTT

v_gene: TRBV5-1
d_gene: NA
abundance: NA
j_gene: TRBJ2-7
CDR3aa: CASSLVSPYYSSSYEQYF
CDR3nt: TGCGCCAGCAGCTTGGTTAGCCCCTACTATTCTAGCTCCTACGAGCAGTACTTC

v_gene: TRBV29-1
d_gene: NA
abundance: NA
j_gene: TRBJ1-4
CDR3aa: CSVGVAEKLFF
CDR3nt: TGCAGCGTTGGTGTGGCCGAAAAACTGTTTTTT

v_gene: TRBV7-8
d_gene: NA
abundance: few
j_gene: TRBJ2-1
CDR3aa: CASSPKLGGEQFF
CDR3nt: TGTGCCAGCAGCCCCAAACTAGGGGGTGAGCAGTTCTTC

v_gene: TRBV7-7
d_gene: TRBD2
abundance: NA
j_gene: TRBJ2-2
CDR3aa: CASSLGAGGTVNTGELFF
CDR3nt: TGTGCTAGCAGCTTAGGAGCGGGGGGGACGGTCAACACCGGGGAGCTGTTTTTT

v_gene: TRBV12-5
d_gene: TRBD2
abundance: NA
j_gene: TRBJ2-3
CDR3aa: CASGLGGRDTQYF
CDR3nt: TGTGCTAGTGGTTTGGGCGGGAGGGATACGCAGTATTTT

v_gene: TRBV12-2
d_gene: NA
abundance: NA
j_gene: TRBJ2-6
CDR3aa: CASRWTTGSSGANVLTF
CDR3nt: TGTGCAAGTCGCTGGACGACAGGATCCTCTGGGGCCAACGTCCTGACTTTC

v_gene: TRBV27
d_gene: NA
abundance: NA
j_gene: TRBJ2-7
CDR3aa: CASSTGPGVYEQYF
CDR3nt: TGTGCCAGCAGTACAGGGCCCGGGGTCTACGAGCAGTACTTC

v_gene: TRBV2
d_gene: TRBD2
abundance: NA
j_gene: TRBJ2-1
CDR3aa: CASSGSGANEQFF
CDR3nt: TGTGCCAGCAGTGGAAGCGGGGCCAATGAGCAGTTCTTC

v_gene: TRBV28
d_gene: NA
abundance: NA
j_gene: TRBJ1-5
CDR3aa: CASSGHYSNQPQHF
CDR3nt: TGTGCCAGCAGCGGACACTATAGCAATCAGCCCCAGCATTTT

v_gene: TRBV7-9
d_gene: NA
abundance: NA
j_gene: TRBJ2-1
CDR3aa: CASSPRFNRENEQFF
CDR3nt: TGTGCCAGCAGCCCCCGTTTCAACAGGGAAAATGAGCAGTTCTTC

v_gene: TRBV2
d_gene: NA
abundance: NA
j_gene: TRBJ1-1
CDR3aa: CASSEAGSGNTEAFF
CDR3nt: TGTGCCAGCAGTGAAGCCGGTTCCGGGAACACTGAAGCTTTCTTT

v_gene: TRBV5-1
d_gene: TRBD2
abundance: NA
j_gene: TRBJ2-3
CDR3aa: CASSLEASGTSDTQYF
CDR3nt: TGCGCCAGCAGCTTGGAGGCTAGCGGGACTTCAGATACGCAGTATTTT